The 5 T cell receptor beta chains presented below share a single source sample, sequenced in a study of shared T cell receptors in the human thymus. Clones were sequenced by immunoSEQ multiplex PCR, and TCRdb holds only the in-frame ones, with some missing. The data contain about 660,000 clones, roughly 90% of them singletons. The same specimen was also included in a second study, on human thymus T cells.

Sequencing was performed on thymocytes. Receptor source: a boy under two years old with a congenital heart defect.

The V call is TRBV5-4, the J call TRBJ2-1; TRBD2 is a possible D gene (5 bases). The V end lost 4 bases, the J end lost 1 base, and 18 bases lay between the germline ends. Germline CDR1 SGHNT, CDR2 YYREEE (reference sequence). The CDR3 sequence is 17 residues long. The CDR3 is CASSPWTAPGSYNEQFF. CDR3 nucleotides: TGTGCCAGCAGCCCTTGGACTGCCCCCGGGTCCTACAATGAGCAGTTCTTC. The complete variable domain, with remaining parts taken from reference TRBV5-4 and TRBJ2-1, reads ETGVTQSPTHLIKTRGQQVTLRCSSQSGHNTVSWYQQALGQGPQFIFQYYREEENGRGNFPPRFSGLQFPNYSSELNVNALELDDSALYLCASSPWTAPGSYNEQFFGPGTRLTVL.

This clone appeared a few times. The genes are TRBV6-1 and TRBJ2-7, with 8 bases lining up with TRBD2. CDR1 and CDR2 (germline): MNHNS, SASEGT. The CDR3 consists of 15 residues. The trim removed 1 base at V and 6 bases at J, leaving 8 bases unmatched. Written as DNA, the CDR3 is TGTGCCAGCAGTGAAGTGGTAGCGGGATTGAGCGAGCAGTACTTC. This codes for CASSEVVAGLSEQYF.

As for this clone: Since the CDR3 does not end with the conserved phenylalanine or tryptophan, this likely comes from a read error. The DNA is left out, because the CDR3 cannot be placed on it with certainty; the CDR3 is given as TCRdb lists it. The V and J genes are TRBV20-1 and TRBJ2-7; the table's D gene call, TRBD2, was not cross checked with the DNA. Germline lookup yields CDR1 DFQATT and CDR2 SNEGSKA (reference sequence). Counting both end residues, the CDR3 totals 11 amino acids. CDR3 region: CRVRTSVSIRG.

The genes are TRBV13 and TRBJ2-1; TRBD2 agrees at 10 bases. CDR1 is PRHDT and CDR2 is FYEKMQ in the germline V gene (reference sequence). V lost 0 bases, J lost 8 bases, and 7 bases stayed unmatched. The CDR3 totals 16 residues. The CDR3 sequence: CASSLGLASGSYEQFF. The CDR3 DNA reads TGTGCCAGCAGCTTAGGCCTCGCTAGCGGGAGCTATGAGCAGTTCTTC.

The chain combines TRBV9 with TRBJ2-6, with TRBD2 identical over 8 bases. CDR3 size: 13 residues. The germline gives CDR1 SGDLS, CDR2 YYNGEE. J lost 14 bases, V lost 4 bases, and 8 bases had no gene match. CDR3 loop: CASSPREAPILTF. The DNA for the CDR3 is TGTGCCAGCAGCCCGCGGGAGGCCCCCATCCTGACTTTC.